The clone carrying this T cell receptor (beta chain) came up many times. The data were obtained in a study of identical twins. Via MiXCR, TCRdb re-called the 5' RACE reads, giving one row per CDR3 protein. The repertoire holds 500,000 or so distinct CDR3 sequences, with roughly an eighth as singletons. Germline CDR1 reads SGHDT; CDR2 reads YYEEEE. The CDR3 runs 13 residues. Trimming removed 0 bases from V and 8 bases from J, with 9 bases in between. This same sample was also part of a study on yellow fever vaccine responses in identical twins.

The specimen sequenced was CD4+ T cells sorted from blood. The sequence derives from a young woman in good health. The rearrangement joins TRBV5-6 to TRBJ2-4; D is ambiguous. The CDR3 DNA reads TGTGCCAGCAGCTTGGCCGGGTTGGACATTCAGTACTTC. Its translation: CASSLAGLDIQYF.